Presented here are 10 T cell receptor beta chains from one specimen sequenced in a study of T-cell memory formation after mild COVID-19. MiXCR, applied by TCRdb to the 5' RACE reads, yields one record per CDR3 protein. The sample includes about 270,000 distinct CDR3 sequences, 15% to 20% of them seen just once. Sequencing was performed on PBMCs or a T cell subset sorted from them (not recorded which). The source of these receptors is a man aged 18 to 30 who had mild COVID-19 (a few samples of this study predate the infection). Cell type and time point are not known.

The CDR3, as DNA: TGCAGCGTTGCCAGGGGGACTGAAGCTTTCTTT. Translating gives CSVARGTEAFF. The genes are TRBV29-1 and TRBJ1-1; the match to TRBD1 covers 7 bases. CDR1 is SQVTM and CDR2 is ANQGSEA in the germline V gene. The CDR3 consists of 11 residues. Unmatched junction bases numbered 1, after V lost 4 bases and J lost 5 bases.

This clonotype was counted many times. This chain links TRBV29-1 with TRBJ2-1, with D hard to call. Germline CDR1 is SQVTM and CDR2 is ANQGSEA. CDR3 length: 12 residues. V was cut by 0 bases and J by 4 bases, with 4 bases left in between. The DNA for the CDR3 is TGCAGCGTTGAAGATCTATACAATGAGCAGTTCTTC. As protein: CSVEDLYNEQFF.

J is TRBJ2-7 and V is TRBV6-6; 11 bases line up with TRBD2. Germline lookup yields CDR1 MNHNY and CDR2 SVGAGI (reference sequence). The CDR3 covers 16 residues. Here the CDR3 reads CASSDSRTSGGYEQYV. Here the CDR3 DNA reads TGTGCCAGCAGTGACTCTCGTACTAGCGGGGGTTACGAGCAGTACGTC.

This clonotype has only one observation. This rearrangement joins TRBV7-2 to TRBJ1-3; D remains unclear. Per germline, CDR1 SGHTA and CDR2 FQGNSA. Trimming stripped 1 base from V and 2 bases from J, with 9 bases between. The CDR3 is made up of 15 amino acids. CDR3 coding DNA: TGTGCCAGCAGCTTAGGATCGGGGACTGGAAACACCATATATTTT. Translated, it gives CASSLGSGTGNTIYF.

The rearrangement links TRBV7-9 to TRBJ1-2; 7 positions match TRBD1. The CDR3 is made up of 14 amino acids. The V gene end was trimmed by 4 bases and the J gene end by 8 bases; junction bases not matched to a gene: 10. Germline V gene lookup returns CDR1 SEHNR and CDR2 FQNEAQ (reference sequence). The CDR3 DNA follows: TGTGCCAGCAGCTCACAGGGGACCAGAAGCGGCTACACCTTC. Protein product: CASSSQGTRSGYTF.

The rearrangement joins TRBV6-5 to TRBJ2-3, with unresolved D. This CDR3 spans 12 amino acids. The germline gives CDR1 MNHEY, CDR2 SVGAGI. V lost 6 bases to trimming and J lost 6 bases, with 10 bases between them. CDR3 region: CASRTPADTQYF. The CDR3 DNA sequence: TGTGCCAGCAGGACCCCTGCCGATACGCAGTATTTT.

The J gene is TRBJ2-5, the V gene TRBV9; D is possibly TRBD2 (6 bases). The CDR3 covers 15 residues. In germline, CDR1 is SGDLS, CDR2 YYNGEE. Trimming stripped 7 bases from V and 4 bases from J, with 20 bases between. CDR3 nucleotides: TGTGCCAGCGCCTCAGCGGGCTCCTGGGGAGAGACCCAGTACTTC. Residues: CASASAGSWGETQYF.

This clonotype was observed at least ten times. The chain employs TRBV5-1 and TRBJ1-2; 9 bases match TRBD1. The CDR3 totals 14 residues. With 4 bases clipped from V and 4 bases from J, the junction kept 5 bases outside the gene matches. Germline loops: CDR1 SGHRS, CDR2 YFSETQ. CDR3 DNA: TGCGCCAGCAGCGAGGGACAGGGCGGCTATGGCTACACCTTC. It is translated as CASSEGQGGYGYTF.

This clonotype turned up a few times. The V and J genes are TRBV5-1 and TRBJ1-4, with D uncertain. Germline-derived CDR1 and CDR2 are SGHRS and YFSETQ. The V gene lost 2 bases and the J gene lost 0 bases, with 17 bases spanning the gap. The CDR3 runs 18 residues. The CDR3 DNA is TGCGCCAGCAGCTTCCGAGGGCCAGCAGTTGCAACTAATGAAAAACTGTTTTTT. It translates to CASSFRGPAVATNEKLFF. The full variable domain, rest sourced from reference TRBV5-1 and TRBJ1-4, is KAGVTQTPRYLIKTRGQQVTLSCSPISGHRSVSWYQQTPGQGLQFLFEYFSETQRNKGNFPGRFSGRQFSNSRSEMNVSTLELGDSALYLCASSFRGPAVATNEKLFFGSGTQLSVL.

The chain has TRBV15 and TRBJ2-6; perhaps TRBD1 as D (5 bases). Trimming removed 1 base at V and 0 bases at J, with 10 bases between. The CDR3 extends over 17 amino acids. Germline V gives CDR1 LNHNV, CDR2 YYDKDF (reference sequence). This chain's CDR3 is CATSRGTGRSGANVLTF. The DNA for the CDR3 is TGTGCCACCAGCAGAGGAACAGGCCGCTCTGGGGCCAACGTCCTGACTTTC.